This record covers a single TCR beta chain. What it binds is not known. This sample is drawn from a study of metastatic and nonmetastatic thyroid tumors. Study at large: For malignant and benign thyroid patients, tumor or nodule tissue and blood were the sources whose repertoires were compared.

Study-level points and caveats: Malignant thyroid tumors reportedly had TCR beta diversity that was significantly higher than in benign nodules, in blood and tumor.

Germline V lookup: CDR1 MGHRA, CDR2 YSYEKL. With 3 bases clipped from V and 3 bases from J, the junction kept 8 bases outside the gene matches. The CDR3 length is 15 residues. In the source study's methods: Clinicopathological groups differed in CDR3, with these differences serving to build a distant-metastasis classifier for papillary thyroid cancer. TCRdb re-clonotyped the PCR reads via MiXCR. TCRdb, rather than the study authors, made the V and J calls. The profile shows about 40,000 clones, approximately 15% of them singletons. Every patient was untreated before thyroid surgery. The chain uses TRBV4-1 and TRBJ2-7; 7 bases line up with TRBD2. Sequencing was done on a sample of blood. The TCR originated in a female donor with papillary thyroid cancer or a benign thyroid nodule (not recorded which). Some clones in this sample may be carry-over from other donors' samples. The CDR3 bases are TGCGCCAGCAGCCATCGGCTAGCGGACTTCTACGAGCAGTACTTC. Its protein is CASSHRLADFYEQYF.